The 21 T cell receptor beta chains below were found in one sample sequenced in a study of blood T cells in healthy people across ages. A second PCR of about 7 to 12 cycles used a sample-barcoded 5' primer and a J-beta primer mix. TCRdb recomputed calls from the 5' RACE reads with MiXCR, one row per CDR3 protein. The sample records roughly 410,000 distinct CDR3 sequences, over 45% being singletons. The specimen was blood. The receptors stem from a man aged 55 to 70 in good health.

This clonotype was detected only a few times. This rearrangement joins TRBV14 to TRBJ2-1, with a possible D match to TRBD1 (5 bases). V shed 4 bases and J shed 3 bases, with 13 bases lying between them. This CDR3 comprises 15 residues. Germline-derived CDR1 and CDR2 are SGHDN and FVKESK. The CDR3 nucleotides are TGTGCCAGCAGCCTCTTGGGGCAAAGCTACAATGAGCAGTTCTTC. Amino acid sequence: CASSLLGQSYNEQFF.

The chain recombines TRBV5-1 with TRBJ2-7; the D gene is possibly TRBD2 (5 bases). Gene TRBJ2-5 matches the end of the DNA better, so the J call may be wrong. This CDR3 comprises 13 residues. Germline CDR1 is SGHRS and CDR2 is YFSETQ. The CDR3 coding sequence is TGCGCCAGCAGCTTGGGGGAGAGGGAGACCCAGTACTTC. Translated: CASSLGERETQYF.

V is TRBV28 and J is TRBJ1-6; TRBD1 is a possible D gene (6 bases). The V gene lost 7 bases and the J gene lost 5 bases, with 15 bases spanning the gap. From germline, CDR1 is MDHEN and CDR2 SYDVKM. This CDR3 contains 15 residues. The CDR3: CASTPGGPNNSPLHF. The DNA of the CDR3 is TGTGCCAGCACCCCGGGGGGGCCAAATAATTCACCCCTCCACTTT.

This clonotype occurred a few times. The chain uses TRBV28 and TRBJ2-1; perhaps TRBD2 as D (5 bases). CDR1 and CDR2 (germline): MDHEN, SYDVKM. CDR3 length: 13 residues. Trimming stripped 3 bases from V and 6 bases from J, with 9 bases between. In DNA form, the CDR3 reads TGTGCCAGCAGTTTTAGTCTAGCCAATGAGCAGTTCTTC. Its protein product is CASSFSLANEQFF.

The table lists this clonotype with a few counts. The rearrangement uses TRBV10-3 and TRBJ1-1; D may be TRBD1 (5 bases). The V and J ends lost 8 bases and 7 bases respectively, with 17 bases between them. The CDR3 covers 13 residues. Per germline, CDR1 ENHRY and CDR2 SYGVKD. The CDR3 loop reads CAIRLGGMSEAFF. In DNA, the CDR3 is TGTGCCATCCGGTTGGGGGGAATGAGTGAAGCTTTCTTT.

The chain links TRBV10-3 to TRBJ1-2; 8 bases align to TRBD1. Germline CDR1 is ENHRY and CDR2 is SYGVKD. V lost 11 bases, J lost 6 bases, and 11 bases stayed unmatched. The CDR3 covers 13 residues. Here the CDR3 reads CAVGGTGFDGYTF. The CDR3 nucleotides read TGTGCCGTAGGAGGGACAGGATTTGATGGCTACACCTTC.

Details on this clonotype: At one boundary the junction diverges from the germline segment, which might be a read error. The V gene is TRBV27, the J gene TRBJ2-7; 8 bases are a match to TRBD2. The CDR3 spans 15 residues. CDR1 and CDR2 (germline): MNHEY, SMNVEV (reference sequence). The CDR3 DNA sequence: TGTGCCAGCTCAACAGCGGGAGTGAAACCCTACAAGCAGTACTTC. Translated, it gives CASSTAGVKPYKQYF.

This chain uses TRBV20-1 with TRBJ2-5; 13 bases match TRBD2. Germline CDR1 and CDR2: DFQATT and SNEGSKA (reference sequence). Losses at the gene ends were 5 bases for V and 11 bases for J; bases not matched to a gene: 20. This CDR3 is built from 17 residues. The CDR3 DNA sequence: TGCAGTGCTCAAGGGACTAGCGGGGCCTGGGAGGGGAATGAGCAGTACTTC. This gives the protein CSAQGTSGAWEGNEQYF.

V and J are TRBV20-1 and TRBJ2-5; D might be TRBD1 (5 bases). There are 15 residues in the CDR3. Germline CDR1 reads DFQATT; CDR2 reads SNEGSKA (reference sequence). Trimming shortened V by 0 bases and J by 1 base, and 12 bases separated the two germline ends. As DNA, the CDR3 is TGCAGTGCTAGAGATCTGTTGGGGCCCCAAGAGACCCAGTACTTC. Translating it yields CSARDLLGPQETQYF.

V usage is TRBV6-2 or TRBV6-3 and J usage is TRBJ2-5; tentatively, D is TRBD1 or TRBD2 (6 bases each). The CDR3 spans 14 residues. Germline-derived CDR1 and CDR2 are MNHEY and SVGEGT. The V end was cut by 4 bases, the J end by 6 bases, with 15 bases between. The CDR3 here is CASSSRGGTKTQYF. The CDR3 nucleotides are TGTGCCAGCAGTTCCCGGGGCGGGACAAAGACCCAGTACTTC.

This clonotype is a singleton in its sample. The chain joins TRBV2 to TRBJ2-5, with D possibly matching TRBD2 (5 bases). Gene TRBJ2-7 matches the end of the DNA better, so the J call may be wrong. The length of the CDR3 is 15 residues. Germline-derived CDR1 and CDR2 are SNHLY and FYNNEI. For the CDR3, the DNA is TGTGCCAGCAGCTCCCCCCTACCGGGGAGCTACGAGCAGTACTTC. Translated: CASSSPLPGSYEQYF.

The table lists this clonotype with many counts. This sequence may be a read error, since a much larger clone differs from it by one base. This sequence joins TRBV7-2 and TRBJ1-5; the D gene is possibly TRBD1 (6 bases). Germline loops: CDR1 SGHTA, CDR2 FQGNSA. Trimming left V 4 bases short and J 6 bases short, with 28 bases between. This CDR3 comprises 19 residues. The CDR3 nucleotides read TGTGCCAGCAGCTCCTGGGCCCCACAGACAGGCCGCGAGAGTCAGCCCCAGCATTTT. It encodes CASSSWAPQTGRESQPQHF.

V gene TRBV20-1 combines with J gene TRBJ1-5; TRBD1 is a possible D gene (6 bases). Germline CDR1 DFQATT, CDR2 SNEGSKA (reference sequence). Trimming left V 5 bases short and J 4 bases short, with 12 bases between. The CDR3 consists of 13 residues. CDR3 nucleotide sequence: TGCAGTGCTCATCTAGGGGGGAATCAGCCCCAGCATTTT. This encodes CSAHLGGNQPQHF.

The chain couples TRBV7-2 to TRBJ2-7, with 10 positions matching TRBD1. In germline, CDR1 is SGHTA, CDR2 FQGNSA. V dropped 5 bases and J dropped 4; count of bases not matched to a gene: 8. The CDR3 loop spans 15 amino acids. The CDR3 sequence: CASSPRDRGRYEQYF. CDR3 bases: TGTGCCAGCAGCCCACGGGACAGGGGAAGGTACGAGCAGTACTTC.

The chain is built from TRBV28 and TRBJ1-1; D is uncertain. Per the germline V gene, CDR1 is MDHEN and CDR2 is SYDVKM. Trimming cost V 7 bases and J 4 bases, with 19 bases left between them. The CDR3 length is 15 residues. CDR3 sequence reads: CASIPPARLGTEAFF. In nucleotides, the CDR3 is TGTGCCAGCATCCCTCCCGCGCGGCTGGGCACTGAAGCTTTCTTT.

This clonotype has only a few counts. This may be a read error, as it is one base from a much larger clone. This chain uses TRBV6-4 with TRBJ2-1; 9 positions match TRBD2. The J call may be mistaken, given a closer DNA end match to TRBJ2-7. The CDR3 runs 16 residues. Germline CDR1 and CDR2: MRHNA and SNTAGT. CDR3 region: CASSEGIAGAGNEQYF. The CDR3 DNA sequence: TGTGCCAGCAGTGAGGGCATAGCGGGAGCGGGCAATGAGCAGTACTTC.

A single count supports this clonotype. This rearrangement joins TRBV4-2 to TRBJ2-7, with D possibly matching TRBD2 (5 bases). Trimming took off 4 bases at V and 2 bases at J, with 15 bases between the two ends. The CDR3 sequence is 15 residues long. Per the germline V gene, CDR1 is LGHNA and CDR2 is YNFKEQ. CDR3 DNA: TGTGCCAGCAGCCTTCAATTCCCCGGGGCCTACGAGCAGTACTTC. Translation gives CASSLQFPGAYEQYF.

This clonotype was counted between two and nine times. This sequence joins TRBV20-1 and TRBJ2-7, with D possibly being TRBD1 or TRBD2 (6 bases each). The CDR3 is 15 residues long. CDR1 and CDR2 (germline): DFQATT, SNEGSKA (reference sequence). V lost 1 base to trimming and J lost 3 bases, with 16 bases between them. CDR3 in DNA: TGCAGTGCTAGAGTATTTGGGGGGCTCAGCTACGAGCAGTACTTC. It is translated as CSARVFGGLSYEQYF.

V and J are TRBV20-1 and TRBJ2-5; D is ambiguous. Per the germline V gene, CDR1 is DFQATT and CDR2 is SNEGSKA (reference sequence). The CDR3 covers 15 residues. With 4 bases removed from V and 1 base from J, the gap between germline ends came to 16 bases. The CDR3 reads CSATLPKGLQETQYF. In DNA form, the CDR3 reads TGCAGTGCTACGTTGCCAAAAGGCCTCCAAGAGACCCAGTACTTC.

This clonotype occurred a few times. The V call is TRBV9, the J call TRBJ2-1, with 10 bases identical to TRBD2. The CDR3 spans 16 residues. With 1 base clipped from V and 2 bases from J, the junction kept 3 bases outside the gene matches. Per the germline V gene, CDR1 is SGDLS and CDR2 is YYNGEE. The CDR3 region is CASSVRAGGPYNEQFF. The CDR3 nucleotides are TGTGCCAGCAGCGTAAGAGCGGGAGGGCCCTACAATGAGCAGTTCTTC.

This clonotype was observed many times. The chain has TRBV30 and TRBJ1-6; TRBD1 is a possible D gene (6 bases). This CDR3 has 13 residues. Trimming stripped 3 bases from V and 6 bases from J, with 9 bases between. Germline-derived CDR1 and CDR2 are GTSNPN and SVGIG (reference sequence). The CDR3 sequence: CAWRVQGNSPLHF. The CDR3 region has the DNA TGTGCCTGGAGGGTACAGGGTAATTCACCCCTCCACTTT.